What follows is one TCR beta chain and its context. The data were produced by immunoSEQ multiplex PCR, yet TCRdb's version contains in-frame clones alone and is incomplete. Of approximately 110,000 clones listed, over 85% were seen once; the top ten hold around 17%. The data stem from a study of PD-1 blockade in classical Hodgkin lymphoma. Time point in this sample: cycle 4 day 1 (C4D1), after 6 weeks of nivolumab. Relapse after autologous stem cell transplantation occurred in every patient, and brentuximab vedotin exposure varied. The best responses consisted of complete response, partial response or progressive disease. The sequence came from a human donor with classical Hodgkin lymphoma. Here the sequenced sample was peripheral blood mononuclear cells (PBMCs), taken before the fourth cycle of nivolumab.

The CDR3 reads CASSEGTSGRYTGELFF. The CDR3 bases are TGTGCCAGCAGTGAAGGAACTAGCGGGAGATATACCGGGGAGCTGTTTTTT. V usage is TRBV6-1 and J usage is TRBJ2-2; 11 nucleotides line up with TRBD2. The J segment lost 5 bases and the V segment lost 1 base, leaving 6 bases of the junction unmatched. The V gene's germline CDR1 is MNHNS and CDR2 SASEGT. The CDR3 extends over 17 amino acids.